This T cell receptor beta chain is drawn from a study of regulatory and conventional T cells in RAG deficiency. General study findings and limits: Control T-cell subsets had markedly higher Shannon entropy and lower Simpson indices than RAG-deficient patients. Omenn syndrome and CID/AS patients had roughly 100-fold fewer unique Treg TCR beta sequences, versus around 10-fold elsewhere. Sorted Omenn CD25-high CD127-low cells may not be bona fide Tregs. Patient subsets had shorter CDR3s; Omenn Treg-Tconv overlap exceeded 80%.

This CDR3 is 15 amino acids long. Per the germline V gene, CDR1 is ENHRY and CDR2 is SYGVKD. V was clipped by 0 bases and J by 3 bases, with 9 bases between them. Genomic DNA came from blood regulatory T cells gated CD4+ CD25-high CD127-low. Only in-frame clones appear in the TCRdb table, and some are missing; sequencing was by immunoSEQ multiplex PCR. Among about 30,000 clones listed, just over 90% were seen once. Comments on this clone: The antigen is unknown.

This same sample was also taken into another study, of regulatory T cells. Turning to that study: Primers: 52 TRBV forward and 13 TRBJ reverse.

Sequences were obtained from Tregs sorted from blood. The TCR originated in a human donor in good health. This sequence joins TRBV10-3 and TRBJ1-5; D remains ambiguous. In DNA, the CDR3 is TGTGCCATCAGTGAGTCGCTCGGCTCCAATCAGCCCCAGCATTTT. It specifies CAISESLGSNQPQHF.